The 24 T cell receptor beta chains reported below all come from one sample, sequenced in a study of CD8 T cells in Susac syndrome. Random-hexamer reverse transcription was applied to about 0.45 to 1 ug RNA. TCRdb fed the immunoSEQ multiplex PCR reads into MiXCR, producing one record per CDR3 protein. This table holds a few hundred thousand distinct CDR3 sequences, about 85% found once. Sequenced material: CD8+ T cells from PBMCs. The receptors stem from a human donor with multiple sclerosis.

The chain recombines TRBV4-2 with TRBJ2-7, with 9 bases that match TRBD2. With 0 bases clipped from V and 0 bases from J, the junction kept 3 bases outside the gene matches. The CDR3 totals 16 residues. CDR1 LGHNA and CDR2 YNFKEQ come from the germline V gene. For the CDR3, the DNA is TGTGCCAGCAGCCAAGACGCACTAGCGGGCTCCTACGAGCAGTACTTC. Its translation is CASSQDALAGSYEQYF.

The gene calls are TRBV20-1 and TRBJ2-1; D uncertain. This CDR3 spans 11 amino acids. V gave up 3 bases and J gave up 4 bases, with 4 bases separating them. The germline CDR1 and CDR2 sequences are DFQATT and SNEGSKA (reference sequence). CDR3 DNA: TGCAGTGCTAGCGGATACAATGAGCAGTTCTTC. This gives the protein CSASGYNEQFF.

V gene TRBV7-9 combines with J gene TRBJ2-7; TRBD1 matches at 9 bases. Germline V gene lookup returns CDR1 SEHNR and CDR2 FQNEAQ (reference sequence). With V trimmed by 1 base and J by 9 bases, 4 bases remained unmatched. The CDR3 length is 13 residues. CDR3: CASSLVTGQGQYF. The CDR3 region has the DNA TGTGCCAGCAGCTTAGTAACGGGACAGGGGCAGTACTTC.

The chain recombines TRBV27 with TRBJ2-1; a weak D match, TRBD2 (6 bases). V shed 6 bases and J shed 8 bases, with 17 bases lying between them. This CDR3 is 14 amino acids long. Looked up from germline, CDR1 is MNHEY and CDR2 is SMNVEV (reference sequence). The CDR3 is CASRFLSSVDEQFF. In DNA, the CDR3 is TGTGCCAGCAGATTCCTCTCTAGCGTCGATGAGCAGTTCTTC.

The gene calls are TRBV13 and TRBJ1-3; D is possibly TRBD1 (5 bases). Trimming cost V 4 bases and J 8 bases, with 15 bases left between them. This CDR3 region has 14 residues. Per the germline V gene, CDR1 is PRHDT and CDR2 is FYEKMQ (reference sequence). Here the CDR3 DNA reads TGTGCCAGCAGCTCGGAATCAAGGGGAGACACCATATATTTT. This translates into CASSSESRGDTIYF. Full variable domain (missing parts from reference TRBV13 and TRBJ1-3): AAGVIQSPRHLIKEKRETATLKCYPIPRHDTVYWYQQGPGQDPQFLISFYEKMQSDKGSIPDRFSAQQFSDYHSELNMSSLELGDSALYFCASSSESRGDTIYFGEGSWLTVV.

The chain carries TRBV19 and TRBJ1-2; possible D gene TRBD1, 5 bases. CDR3 length equals 15 residues. The germline V gene has CDR1 LNHDA and CDR2 SQIVND (reference sequence). V lost 3 bases and J lost 0, with 11 bases in between. CDR3 nucleotide sequence: TGTGCCAGTAGTATCGGAGGGGAAGCTAACTATGGCTACACCTTC. Translating it yields CASSIGGEANYGYTF.

J is TRBJ2-7 and V is TRBV4-1; D ambiguous. The CDR3 is made up of 13 amino acids. The germline V gene has CDR1 MGHRA and CDR2 YSYEKL. The germline V and J ends were trimmed by 0 bases and 9 bases, with 12 bases remaining between them. The CDR3 is CASSQDTRTGQYF. CDR3 coding DNA: TGCGCCAGCAGCCAAGATACTCGAACGGGGCAGTACTTC.

The chain employs TRBV28 and TRBJ2-7, with no clear D. The CDR3 consists of 16 residues. The V gene's germline CDR1 is MDHEN and CDR2 SYDVKM. Trimming removed 10 bases at V and 9 bases at J, with 31 bases between. CDR3 coding DNA: TGTGCCACCCTAGGTGGGCCCAAGGGAATGGGAATGGCGCAGTACTTC. Protein: CATLGGPKGMGMAQYF. Full variable domain (remainder filled in from reference TRBV28 and TRBJ2-7): DVKVTQSSRYLVKRTGEKVFLECVQDMDHENMFWYRQDPGLGLRLIYFSYDVKMKEKGDIPEGYSVSREKKERFSLILESASTNQTSMYLCATLGGPKGMGMAQYFGPGTRLTVT.

The chain joins TRBV9 to TRBJ2-7, with 8 bases identical to TRBD1. Germline CDR1 SGDLS, CDR2 YYNGEE. Trimming cost V 3 bases and J 7 bases; bases outside gene matches: 12. This CDR3 is 15 amino acids long. The CDR3, as DNA: TGTGCCAGCAGCGCCGCCGGGACAGGTCTAATGGAGCAGTACTTC. Translated, it gives CASSAAGTGLMEQYF. Complete variable domain (other parts from reference TRBV9 and TRBJ2-7): DSGVTQTPKHLITATGQRVTLRCSPRSGDLSVYWYQQSLDQGLQFLIQYYNGEERAKGNILERFSAQQFPDLHSELNLSSLELGDSALYFCASSAAGTGLMEQYFGPGTRLTVT.

The chain uses TRBV28 and TRBJ2-5, with D possibly matching TRBD2 (5 bases). With 6 bases removed from V and 1 base from J, the gap between germline ends came to 12 bases. The germline V gene has CDR1 MDHEN and CDR2 SYDVKM. The CDR3 loop spans 14 amino acids. The DNA of the CDR3 is TGTGCCAGCAGCTATGACTACTCCCAAGAGACCCAGTACTTC. This codes for CASSYDYSQETQYF.

The DNA for the CDR3 is TGTGCCAGCAGTTTGAGGCGGGTGTCCTACGAGCAGTACTTC. It encodes CASSLRRVSYEQYF. The chain couples TRBV12-3 or TRBV12-4 to TRBJ2-7; TRBD2 might be the D (5 bases). The CDR3 runs to 14 residues. V was shortened by 3 bases and J by 1 base, with 10 bases between the two germline ends.

CDR3 nucleotides: TGTGCCAGCAGCGTAGGGGACTTGACGTTAGGTGAGCAGTTCTTC. Protein product: CASSVGDLTLGEQFF. The rearrangement uses TRBV9 and TRBJ2-1; D might be TRBD2 (6 bases). Germline V gene data show CDR1 as SGDLS and CDR2 as YYNGEE. With 0 bases removed from V and 9 bases from J, the gap between germline ends came to 16 bases. The CDR3 is 15 residues long.

The chain recombines TRBV25-1 with TRBJ1-4, with D hard to call. Deletions cut 3 bases from V and 5 bases from J, with 10 bases between. Germline V gives CDR1 MGHDK, CDR2 SYGVNS. The CDR3 consists of 14 residues. CDR3 residues: CASSELAENEKLFF. The CDR3, as DNA: TGTGCCAGCAGTGAGCTCGCAGAGAATGAAAAACTGTTTTTT. Based on the CDR3 plus reference TRBV25-1 and TRBJ1-4, the full variable domain is EADIYQTPRYLVIGTGKKITLECSQTMGHDKMYWYQQDPGMELHLIHYSYGVNSTEKGDLSSESTVSRIRTEHFPLTLESARPSHTSQYLCASSELAENEKLFFGSGTQLSVL.

The gene calls are TRBV7-8 and TRBJ2-7, with TRBD2 identical over 10 bases. Looked up from germline, CDR1 is SGHVS and CDR2 is FQNEAQ. Germline trimming cut 8 bases from V and 3 bases from J; bases unmatched to any gene: 7. CDR3 length: 14 amino acids. DNA for the CDR3: TGTGCCAGCTGCCGCCGACTAGCGGGCTACGAGCAGTACTTC. It is translated as CASCRRLAGYEQYF.

The rearrangement joins TRBV10-3 to TRBJ1-1, with TRBD1 matching 7 bases. The germline V gene has CDR1 ENHRY and CDR2 SYGVKD. This CDR3 comprises 16 residues. The V segment lost 3 bases and the J segment 4 bases; nucleotides outside the gene matches: 11. Written as DNA, the CDR3 is TGTGCCATCAGTGATCCCACAGGGGAGACGGGCACTGAAGCTTTCTTT. Encoded protein: CAISDPTGETGTEAFF.

The genes are TRBV6-1 and TRBJ2-7; 11 bases match TRBD2. After removal of 0 bases from V and 4 bases from J, the junction contained 2 bases not matched to a gene. This CDR3 contains 15 residues. CDR1 and CDR2 from the germline V gene are MNHNS and SASEGT. The CDR3 protein is CASSEAGLAAYEQYF. Here the CDR3 DNA reads TGTGCCAGCAGTGAAGCGGGACTAGCGGCGTACGAGCAGTACTTC.

This chain connects TRBV14 to TRBJ1-2, with D unresolved. This CDR3 has 11 residues. Trimming shortened V by 2 bases and J by 3 bases, and 1 base separated the two germline ends. CDR1 SGHDN and CDR2 FVKESK come from the germline V gene. CDR3: CASSQHYGYTF. CDR3 nucleotide sequence: TGTGCCAGCAGCCAACACTATGGCTACACCTTC.

The chain joins TRBV27 to TRBJ1-5; D might be TRBD1 (6 bases). The CDR3 has 15 residues. Germline-derived CDR1 and CDR2 are MNHEY and SMNVEV (reference sequence). V gave up 3 bases and J gave up 4 bases, with 13 bases separating them. The CDR3 here is CASSFAGGGNQPQHF. Written as DNA, the CDR3 is TGTGCCAGCAGTTTCGCGGGGGGCGGGAATCAGCCCCAGCATTTT.

The V and J genes are TRBV18 and TRBJ1-2; TRBD1 agrees at 10 bases. V dropped 2 bases and J dropped 5; count of bases not matched to a gene: 8. Germline-derived CDR1 and CDR2 are KGHSH and LQKENI. The CDR3 is 16 amino acids. For the CDR3, the DNA is TGTGCCAGCTCACCAGGGGACAGGGGTAATAATTATGGCTACACCTTC. Translating it yields CASSPGDRGNNYGYTF.

The table lists this clonotype with a few counts. The chain employs TRBV3-1 and TRBJ2-7; D call uncertain. The CDR3 totals 17 residues. Germline V CDR1 and CDR2: LGHDT, YNNKEL (reference sequence). V was cut by 1 base and J by 0 bases, with 16 bases left in between. The CDR3 DNA reads as TGTGCCAGCAGCCAAGGGTTCCCGGCAGAAGACTCCTACGAGCAGTACTTC. Its protein product is CASSQGFPAEDSYEQYF.

This chain connects TRBV5-6 to TRBJ1-5; D is undetermined. Per the germline V gene, CDR1 is SGHDT and CDR2 is YYEEEE. There are 16 residues in the CDR3. V lost 3 bases and J 0 bases, leaving 13 bases between the germline ends. CDR3 amino acids: CASSSMTEYSNQPQHF. Written as DNA, the CDR3 is TGTGCCAGCAGCTCCATGACGGAATATAGCAATCAGCCCCAGCATTTT.

The rearrangement links TRBV27 to TRBJ2-1; D might be TRBD1 or TRBD2, each matching 5 bases. CDR1 is MNHEY, CDR2 SMNVEV, per germline (reference sequence). The CDR3 loop spans 13 amino acids. Trimming shortened V by 5 bases and J by 8 bases, and 13 bases separated the two germline ends. CDR3 bases: TGTGCCAGCAGTCGGGGCCATCTCGATGAGCAGTTCTTC. It is translated as CASSRGHLDEQFF.

The chain combines TRBV20-1 with TRBJ2-2; D is perhaps TRBD2 (5 bases). This CDR3 contains 13 residues. V was trimmed by 7 bases and J by 0 bases, leaving 9 bases between them. Germline lookup yields CDR1 DFQATT and CDR2 SNEGSKA (reference sequence). CDR3 residues: CSGGAANTGELFF. CDR3 DNA sequence: TGCAGTGGAGGAGCGGCGAACACCGGGGAGCTGTTTTTT.

This chain links TRBV28 with TRBJ1-5; D gene unclear. Trimming pared 1 base from V and 1 base from J, leaving 8 bases between. Germline V CDR1 and CDR2: MDHEN, SYDVKM. The CDR3 sequence is 15 residues long. The CDR3 nucleotides are TGTGCCAGCAGTTTATTTTCGGCCAGCAATCAGCCCCAGCATTTT. Encoded protein: CASSLFSASNQPQHF.